Following are 18 T cell receptor beta chains from one sample sequenced in a study of T cells expressing NK-cell markers. From the 5' RACE reads, TCRdb lists one entry per CDR3 protein and no DNA. In total, the table holds about 380,000 distinct CDR3 sequences. Sequencing was done on a sample of blood T cells: a sorted CD56 or NKG2C T cell subset, CD4+ or CD8+ T cells, or bulk PBMC T cells (not recorded which). These receptors all stem from a man aged 18 to 69 in good health.

This rearrangement joins TRBV9 to TRBJ1-6. Germline V gives CDR1 SGDLS, CDR2 YYNGEE. The CDR3 runs to 16 residues. CDR3 loop: CASSASPTPSGSPLHF.

This chain connects TRBV14 to TRBJ1-4. The CDR3 is 21 residues long. Per the germline V gene, CDR1 is SGHDN and CDR2 is FVKESK. The CDR3 reads CASSQRFSFWIMSATNEKLFF.

The chain recombines TRBV3-1 with TRBJ1-1. The CDR3 contains 14 residues. Germline CDR1 is LGHDT and CDR2 is YNNKEL (reference sequence). This chain's CDR3 is CASSQEFRGWKAFF. Full variable domain (rest looked up from reference TRBV3-1 and TRBJ1-1): DTAVSQTPKYLVTQMGNDKSIKCEQNLGHDTMYWYKQDSKKFLKIMFSYNNKELIINETVPNRFSPKSPDKAHLNLHINSLELGDSAVYFCASSQEFRGWKAFFGQGTRLTVV.

The rearrangement joins TRBV5-6 to TRBJ1-1; TCRdb's assignment of TRBD1 cannot be checked, as there is no DNA. The CDR3 spans 13 residues. Germline CDR1 and CDR2: SGHDT and YYEEEE. The CDR3 sequence: CASSVTGSPEAFF.

V gene TRBV3-1 combines with J gene TRBJ1-2; absent DNA, TCRdb's TRBD1 call cannot be checked. This CDR3 is 14 amino acids long. Germline-derived CDR1 and CDR2 are LGHDT and YNNKEL (reference sequence). This chain's CDR3 is CASSAQGFRNGYTF.

This chain links TRBV7-9 with TRBJ2-3; TCRdb indicates TRBD2, and absent DNA this call remains unverified. This CDR3 is built from 12 residues. CDR1 is SEHNR, CDR2 FQNEAQ, per germline (reference sequence). CDR3: CASTRIPAGKYF.

V and J are TRBV5-1 and TRBJ1-1; with no DNA, the TCRdb D assignment of TRBD1 cannot be verified. CDR1 and CDR2 from the germline V gene are SGHRS and YFSETQ. The CDR3 has 14 amino acids. The CDR3 sequence: CASSPLGENTEAFF.

V gene TRBV7-2 combines with J gene TRBJ2-7; the D call of TRBD1 rests on TCRdb alone, since no DNA is present to check it. Germline assignment: CDR1 SGHTA and CDR2 FQGNSA. There are 16 residues in the CDR3. The CDR3 sequence: CASSLDFQGPSYEQYF.

J is TRBJ1-4 and V is TRBV6-1; the D gene TCRdb calls, TRBD1, cannot be checked with no DNA. The germline CDR1 and CDR2 sequences are MNHNS and SASEGT. The CDR3 extends over 14 amino acids. The CDR3: CASSADRGSEKLFF.

This rearrangement joins TRBV19 to TRBJ1-5; TCRdb names TRBD1, which stays unverified in the absence of DNA. Germline V gene sequence: CDR1 LNHDA, CDR2 SQIVND (reference sequence). This CDR3 comprises 17 residues. The CDR3 reads CASSSRPRGDSNQPQHF.

The V call is TRBV5-6, the J call TRBJ2-2. The CDR3 has 16 amino acids. Germline V lookup: CDR1 SGHDT, CDR2 YYEEEE. The CDR3 loop reads CASSLIFRKNTGELFF.

The chain uses TRBV6-1 and TRBJ2-7; the D call from TCRdb, TRBD2, cannot be confirmed without DNA. This CDR3 has 14 residues. The germline V gene has CDR1 MNHNS and CDR2 SASEGT. The CDR3: CASSRSRAGGNPYF.

The chain recombines TRBV9 with TRBJ2-4; the D gene TCRdb calls, TRBD1, cannot be checked with no DNA. The CDR3 length is 16 residues. Germline V gene lookup returns CDR1 SGDLS and CDR2 YYNGEE. CDR3 residues: CASSAQVGTVQNIQYF.

V and J are TRBV7-2 and TRBJ2-7. Germline V gene lookup returns CDR1 SGHTA and CDR2 FQGNSA. The length of the CDR3 is 14 residues. CDR3 residues: CASSLAHSSYEQYF.

V usage is TRBV12-3 or TRBV12-4 and J usage is TRBJ2-2; TCRdb's D call, TRBD2, is unchecked because there is no DNA. CDR3 length: 17 residues. The CDR3 is CASSWASGGAIPGELFF.

The chain employs TRBV12-3 or TRBV12-4 and TRBJ2-7; TCRdb's D call, TRBD1, is unchecked because there is no DNA. CDR3 length: 15 residues. CDR3 in amino acids: CASRSSGPHSYEQYF.

The chain employs TRBV10-3 and TRBJ2-3; the D gene TCRdb calls, TRBD2, cannot be checked with no DNA. The CDR3 is 14 amino acids. Per germline, CDR1 ENHRY and CDR2 SYGVKD. CDR3 loop: CAIRASGLYSPQYF.

The rearrangement joins TRBV20-1 to TRBJ1-4; the TCRdb call, TRBD1, lacks DNA for checking. The germline V gene encodes CDR1 DFQATT and CDR2 SNEGSKA (reference sequence). The CDR3 runs 16 residues. CDR3 protein: CSARTGEGATNEKLFF.